This TCR beta chain stems from a study of CDR3 diversity in severe acne. This clonotype was counted once. One entry per CDR3 protein, called by TCRdb with MiXCR from the PCR reads. The sample carries almost 85,000 distinct CDR3 sequences, around 53% recorded once. The receptor was isolated from a male donor in good health, without acne. The source material was blood.

The CDR3 is CASSSPGGRYEQYF. Written as DNA, the CDR3 is TGTGCCAGCAGTTCCCCGGGGGGAAGATACGAGCAGTACTTC. The chain uses TRBV12-3 or TRBV12-4 and TRBJ2-7, with TRBD2 matching over 7 bases. Germline trimming cut 4 bases from V and 4 bases from J; bases unmatched to any gene: 7. The CDR3 sequence is 14 residues long.